The 16 T cell receptor beta chains in this list originate from one sample, sequenced in a study of blood T cell repertoires in COVID-19. Sequenced by immunoSEQ multiplex PCR; TCRdb stores in-frame clones only, minus some. Of roughly 75,000 clones listed, about 86% are singletons. Sequenced: peripheral blood. These receptors were obtained from a man older than 75 with COVID-19, enrolled during active disease.

V and J are TRBV27 and TRBJ2-7; D perhaps matches TRBD2 (6 bases). Germline V gene lookup returns CDR1 MNHEY and CDR2 SMNVEV (reference sequence). With 2 bases removed from V and 7 bases from J, the gap between germline ends came to 24 bases. The CDR3 length is 17 residues. CDR3 nucleotide sequence: TGTGCCAGCAGTTTACCCTCAGCCGGGGAAAAGGCGGGAGAGCAGTACTTC. Amino acids: CASSLPSAGEKAGEQYF.

The chain employs TRBV11-2 and TRBJ2-5; tentatively, D is TRBD2 (5 bases). Trimming stripped 2 bases from V and 5 bases from J, with 6 bases between. This CDR3 spans 12 amino acids. Germline V gives CDR1 SGHAT, CDR2 FQNNGV. CDR3 region: CASSLTRETQYF. CDR3 in DNA: TGTGCCAGCAGCTTAACTAGGGAGACCCAGTACTTC.

The CDR3 coding sequence is TGTGCCAGCAGCTTGCAGGGTAGGGTTAATTCACCCCTCCACTTT. It yields the protein CASSLQGRVNSPLHF. The chain recombines TRBV7-2 with TRBJ1-6; D is possibly TRBD1 (5 bases). The germline gives CDR1 SGHTA, CDR2 FQGNSA. The CDR3 consists of 15 residues. The germline V and J ends were trimmed by 3 bases and 6 bases, with 12 bases remaining between them.

The chain employs TRBV5-4 and TRBJ2-1; 12 bases match TRBD2. The germline CDR1 and CDR2 sequences are SGHNT and YYREEE (reference sequence). Trimming removed 6 bases from V and 0 bases from J; junction bases left unmatched: 7. CDR3 length: 17 amino acids. The CDR3 DNA is TGTGCCAGCACCCGACTAGCGGGGGAGAGCTCCTACAATGAGCAGTTCTTC. This sequence encodes CASTRLAGESSYNEQFF.

The chain combines TRBV19 with TRBJ1-4, with D perhaps TRBD1 (6 bases). The V end was cut by 5 bases, the J end by 4 bases, with 14 bases between. CDR1 LNHDA and CDR2 SQIVND come from the germline V gene (reference sequence). The CDR3 covers 15 residues. The CDR3 spells CASSPRTEFNEKLFF. The CDR3 bases are TGTGCCAGTAGTCCGCGGACAGAGTTTAATGAAAAACTGTTTTTT.

V usage is TRBV9 and J usage is TRBJ2-5, with 8 bases identical to TRBD1. This CDR3 comprises 17 residues. The germline CDR1 and CDR2 sequences are SGDLS and YYNGEE. Unmatched junction bases numbered 9, after V lost 0 bases and J lost 2 bases. The CDR3 reads CASSVGGQGFFQETQYF. CDR3 nucleotide sequence: TGTGCCAGCAGCGTAGGTGGACAGGGCTTCTTTCAAGAGACCCAGTACTTC.

The CDR3 DNA sequence: TGTGCCAGCAGTTTCGGGACAACCTACGAGCAGTACTTC. Encoded protein: CASSFGTTYEQYF. The V gene is TRBV12-3 or TRBV12-4, the J gene TRBJ2-7, with D possibly matching TRBD1 (6 bases). This CDR3 has 13 amino acids. Trimming pared 3 bases from V and 2 bases from J, leaving 8 bases between.

This chain links TRBV2 with TRBJ1-5; D unclear. The V end was cut by 0 bases, the J end by 2 bases, with 11 bases between. The germline CDR1 and CDR2 sequences are SNHLY and FYNNEI. This CDR3 is 16 amino acids long. DNA of the CDR3: TGTGCCAGCAGTGAAGCGAGGTCAAGCGGCAATCAGCCCCAGCATTTT. Translated: CASSEARSSGNQPQHF.

The V and J genes are TRBV5-1 and TRBJ2-5, with D possibly being TRBD1 (5 bases). CDR1 SGHRS and CDR2 YFSETQ come from the germline V gene. The CDR3 has 14 residues. The V end was cut by 1 base, the J end by 5 bases, with 12 bases between. CDR3 region: CASSLRPRAETQYF. The CDR3 region has the DNA TGCGCCAGCAGCTTGAGACCCAGGGCGGAGACCCAGTACTTC.

V is TRBV6-1 and J is TRBJ1-2; a weak D match, TRBD1 (5 bases). Per the germline V gene, CDR1 is MNHNS and CDR2 is SASEGT. Trimming pared 3 bases from V and 4 bases from J, leaving 15 bases between. The CDR3 sequence is 15 residues long. Here the CDR3 reads CASSDRIGGIYGYTF. In DNA, the CDR3 is TGTGCCAGCAGTGATAGAATTGGGGGGATCTATGGCTACACCTTC.

The V call is TRBV29-1, the J call TRBJ2-1; 8 bases are shared with TRBD2. Germline V gene lookup returns CDR1 SQVTM and CDR2 ANQGSEA. The CDR3 length is 15 residues. V dropped 0 bases and J dropped 8; count of bases not matched to a gene: 9. Here the CDR3 reads CSVEETSGVADEQFF. The CDR3 DNA is TGCAGCGTTGAAGAAACTAGCGGTGTAGCCGATGAGCAGTTCTTC.

This chain joins TRBV6-5 and TRBJ1-2, with 7 positions matching TRBD1. V trimming: 6 bases; J trimming: 0 bases; junction bases outside the gene matches: 4. The germline V gene has CDR1 MNHEY and CDR2 SVGAGI. The CDR3 consists of 14 residues. In DNA form, the CDR3 reads TGTGCCAGCAGATCCACAGGGGCTAACTATGGCTACACCTTC. Amino acid sequence: CASRSTGANYGYTF.

This rearrangement joins TRBV5-1 to TRBJ2-3; 9 bases match TRBD1. V lost 3 bases to trimming and J lost 6 bases; unmatched junction nucleotides: 5. Germline CDR1 is SGHRS and CDR2 is YFSETQ. This CDR3 has 14 residues. CDR3: CASSWGQGRDTQYF. The CDR3 bases are TGCGCCAGCAGCTGGGGACAGGGAAGGGATACGCAGTATTTT. The whole variable domain, remainder taken from reference TRBV5-1 and TRBJ2-3, is KAGVTQTPRYLIKTRGQQVTLSCSPISGHRSVSWYQQTPGQGLQFLFEYFSETQRNKGNFPGRFSGRQFSNSRSEMNVSTLELGDSALYLCASSWGQGRDTQYFGPGTRLTVL.

V gene TRBV3-1 (or the pseudogene TRBV3-2) combines with J gene TRBJ1-6; a weak D match, TRBD1 (5 bases). Germline CDR1 reads LGHDT; CDR2 reads YNNKEL (reference sequence). There are 13 residues in the CDR3. Trimming stripped 3 bases from V and 11 bases from J, with 11 bases between. CDR3 protein: CASSQDNLTPLHF. The DNA for the CDR3 is TGTGCCAGCAGCCAGGACAATTTGACACCCCTCCACTTT.

The V gene is TRBV6-6, the J gene TRBJ1-6; a weak D match, TRBD1 (6 bases). CDR1 and CDR2 (germline): MNHNY, SVGAGI (reference sequence). This CDR3 has 15 amino acids. Trimming cost V 4 bases and J 5 bases, with 12 bases left between them. The CDR3 DNA reads as TGTGCCAGCAGTTCATCGGACAGCGATAATTCACCCCTCCACTTT. Translating gives CASSSSDSDNSPLHF.

This CDR3 reads CASSPDGSSTGELFF. The CDR3 bases are TGTGCCAGCTCACCCGACGGGAGCTCCACCGGGGAGCTGTTTTTT. V usage is TRBV18 and J usage is TRBJ2-2, with a possible D match to TRBD2 (6 bases). The V end lost 3 bases, the J end lost 4 bases, and 12 bases lay between the germline ends. The CDR3 covers 15 residues. CDR1 and CDR2 (germline): KGHSH, LQKENI.